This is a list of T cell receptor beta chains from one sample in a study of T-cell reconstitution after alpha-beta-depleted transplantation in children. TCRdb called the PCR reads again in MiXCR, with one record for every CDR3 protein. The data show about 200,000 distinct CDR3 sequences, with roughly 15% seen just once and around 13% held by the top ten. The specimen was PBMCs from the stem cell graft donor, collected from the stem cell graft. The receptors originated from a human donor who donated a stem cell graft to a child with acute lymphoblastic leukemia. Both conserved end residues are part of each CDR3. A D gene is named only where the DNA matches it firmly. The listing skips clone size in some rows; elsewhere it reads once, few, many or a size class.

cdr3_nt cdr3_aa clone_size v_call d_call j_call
TGCGCCAGCAGCTTGGGGCAGGGGGATGCAACTAATGAAAAACTGTTTTTT CASSLGQGDATNEKLFF many TRBV5-1 TRBD1 TRBJ1-4
TGTGCCAGCGTAACGGACTCCTTCCTAGGGGGGGCCAACGTCCTGACTTTC CASVTDSFLGGANVLTF few TRBV12-3/TRBV12-4 - TRBJ2-6
TGCGCCAGCAGCTTGCCCAGCGTAAGCAATGAGCAGTTCTTC CASSLPSVSNEQFF few TRBV5-1 - TRBJ2-1
TGTGCCAGCAGCTTGGGACTCCGAGGGTCCTACGAGCAGTACTTC CASSLGLRGSYEQYF few TRBV5-4 - TRBJ2-7
TGCAGCATTTATAAAGTTGGCAAGGATACGCACTATTTT CSIYKVGKDTHYF - TRBV29-1 - TRBJ2-3
TGTGCCACCAGTGATGCTAGCGGGGGGGCGTACAATGAGCAGTTCTTC CATSDASGGAYNEQFF many TRBV24-1 TRBD2 TRBJ2-1
TGTGCCAGCAGCCAAGGGGGGTATGACTATGGCTACACCTTC CASSQGGYDYGYTF - TRBV7-9 - TRBJ1-2
TGTGCCACTCGCCAAACTAGCGGGAGATCAGAGACCCAGTACTTC CATRQTSGRSETQYF - TRBV6-5 TRBD2 TRBJ2-5
TGTGCCAGCAGTTGGACGACGGTTGGTGAGCAGTTCTTC CASSWTTVGEQFF many TRBV6-5 - TRBJ2-1
TGCGCCAGCAGCTTGGTTGAAGGGGGCAGGAGAAACATTCAGTACTTC CASSLVEGGRRNIQYF many TRBV5-1 TRBD1 TRBJ2-4
TGCAGTGCTAGCGACAGGGGATATGGCTACACCTTC CSASDRGYGYTF many TRBV20-1 TRBD1 TRBJ1-2
TGCGCCAGCAGCCACTACGAGCGGGGTGGGTTCTACAATGAGCAGTTCTTC CASSHYERGGFYNEQFF many TRBV4-1 TRBD2 TRBJ2-1
TGTGCCAGCAGTAGCAACCCCGGGACAGGGGGAAACACCATATATTTT CASSSNPGTGGNTIYF many TRBV28 TRBD1 TRBJ1-3
TGTGCCAGTAGTACCGGGCGGGAGATTATCGGGGAGCTGTTTTTT CASSTGREIIGELFF - TRBV19 TRBD2 TRBJ2-2
TGCAGTGCTAGAGGACAGGAGTACACCGGGGAGCTGTTTTTT CSARGQEYTGELFF many TRBV20-1 - TRBJ2-2
TGTGCCAGCAGTCCTATTAGGACTAGCGGGAGTAAGACAGATACGCAGTATTTT CASSPIRTSGSKTDTQYF many TRBV27 TRBD2 TRBJ2-3
TGTGCCAGCAGTTCGAGCGGGATCGACGAGCAGTACTTC CASSSSGIDEQYF - TRBV12-3/TRBV12-4 TRBD2 TRBJ2-7
TGTGCCAGCAGCCTCGGGGGGGGAAGGGGAAAACTGTTTTTT CASSLGGGRGKLFF few TRBV28 - TRBJ1-4
TGTGCCAGCAGCTTAGGGGACAGGGGAATTTGGAGCACAGATACGCAGTATTTT CASSLGDRGIWSTDTQYF many TRBV11-1 TRBD1 TRBJ2-3
TGCAGTGCTAGTTCCGGGGACACCATATATTTT CSASSGDTIYF many TRBV20-1 - TRBJ1-3
TGTGCCATCAGGGGTCCTCTAGGTCCAGCTGGGGAGCAGTACTTC CAIRGPLGPAGEQYF many TRBV10-3 - TRBJ2-7
TGCAGTGCTAAGGATAGCGGGAGGGCCGTCGAGACAGATACGCAGTATTTT CSAKDSGRAVETDTQYF many TRBV20-1 TRBD2 TRBJ2-3
TGCAGCGTATGGGCAGGGCTCTCCTACGAGCAGTACTTC CSVWAGLSYEQYF many TRBV29-1 - TRBJ2-7
TGCAGCGTAGCGACTAGCGGGAGAGAAGAGACCCAGTACTTC CSVATSGREETQYF - TRBV29-1 TRBD2 TRBJ2-5
TGTGCCGGGCATAGAAGATTAGGGGACACTGAAGCTTTCTTT CAGHRRLGDTEAFF - TRBV30 - TRBJ1-1